The 25 T cell receptor beta chains given below trace back to one sample, sequenced in a study of Tregs in tolerant kidney transplant recipients. Measured with immunoSEQ multiplex PCR; TCRdb has only the in-frame clones, and not every one. The listing contains 30,000 or so clones. The input for sequencing was CD8+ T cells from blood, taken before the transplant. These receptors all stem from a human donor who received a combined kidney and bone marrow transplant.

About this clone itself: The read finishes 3 residues shy of the CDR3 end, and the germline J gene is used to complete it. This chain uses TRBV30 with TRBJ2-3; TRBD1 matches at 12 bases. This CDR3 comprises 16 residues. The J segment lost 6 bases and the V segment lost 2 bases, leaving 9 bases of the junction unmatched. From germline, CDR1 is GTSNPN and CDR2 SVGIG (reference sequence). CDR3 loop: CAWSLVAGTGGDTQYF. Partial CDR3 DNA: TGTGCCTGGAGTCTTGTCGCCGGGACAGGGGGCGATACG.

The CDR3 loop reads CASSTGGLYSNQPQHF. The sequenced CDR3 bases are TGTGCCAGTAGTACGGGGGGGTTGTATAGCAATCAGCCC. The V call is TRBV19, the J call TRBJ1-5; a possible D gene is TRBD1 (5 bases). The CDR3 end is not reached by the read, which stops 3 residues before it; the germline J gene fills it in. The CDR3 extends over 16 amino acids. V lost 4 bases and J lost 0, with 13 bases in between. CDR1 and CDR2 (germline): LNHDA, SQIVND (reference sequence).

As regards this clone: The read ends 3 residues early relative to the CDR3; the germline J gene fills the gap. V usage is TRBV7-6 and J usage is TRBJ2-1; TRBD2 matches 8 bases. V trimming: 0 bases; J trimming: 8 bases; junction bases outside the gene matches: 15. Germline lookup yields CDR1 SGHVS and CDR2 FNYEAQ. The CDR3 extends over 18 amino acids. CDR3 protein: CASSLARSGSVGFDEQFF. The DNA read from the CDR3 is TGTGCCAGCAGCTTAGCGAGGAGCGGGAGCGTTGGGTTCGATGAG. Looking up the rest from reference TRBV7-6 and TRBJ2-1 gives the full variable domain: GAGVSQSPRYKVTKRGQDVALRCDPISGHVSLYWYRQALGQGPEFLTYFNYEAQQDKSGLPNDRFSAERPEGSISTLTIQRTEQRDSAMYRCASSLARSGSVGFDEQFFGPGTRLTVL.

Concerning this clone itself: The read terminates 3 residues before the CDR3 end, so the remaining end is supplied by the germline J gene. The chain employs TRBV19 and TRBJ2-7; 8 bases agree with TRBD2. Germline CDR1 is LNHDA and CDR2 is SQIVND (reference sequence). Losses at the gene ends were 3 bases for V and 6 bases for J; bases not matched to a gene: 7. This CDR3 comprises 14 residues. This chain's CDR3 is CASSIGAGDCEQYF. CDR3 DNA, as far as it was read: TGTGCCAGTAGTATTGGAGCGGGAGACTGCGAG.

A note on this clone: Sequencing ends 3 residues short of the CDR3 end; the germline J gene provides the rest. The chain uses TRBV18 and TRBJ2-1, with TRBD2 as a possible D gene (5 bases). The germline CDR1 and CDR2 sequences are KGHSH and LQKENI. The CDR3 runs to 15 residues. V was cut by 0 bases and J by 8 bases, with 14 bases left in between. CDR3 sequence: CASSPPADSVDEQFF. Incomplete CDR3 DNA: TGTGCCAGCTCACCACCCGCGGATAGCGTCGATGAG.

CDR3 residues: CASVLQGTTGELFF. The DNA read from the CDR3 is TGTGCCAGTGTTTTGCAGGGAACCACCGGGGAG. J is TRBJ2-2 and V is TRBV19; D perhaps matches TRBD1 (5 bases). The read terminates 3 residues ahead of where the CDR3 ends, so the germline J gene completes it. V was cut by 8 bases and J by 4 bases, with 14 bases left in between. Looked up from germline, CDR1 is LNHDA and CDR2 is SQIVND (reference sequence). This CDR3 has 14 residues.

Concerning this clone: The read ends 3 residues before the CDR3 terminus; that terminus is restored from the germline J gene. V is TRBV11-2 and J is TRBJ2-1; 8 bases agree with TRBD2. Germline assignment: CDR1 SGHAT and CDR2 FQNNGV. V shed 5 bases, J shed 6 bases, and the junction held 9 bases outside the gene matches. CDR3 size: 15 residues. The CDR3 DNA, read in part, is TGTGCCAGCAGCGTCCCGGGACTAGGCTCCAATGAG. Protein product: CASSVPGLGSNE. The CDR3 as a whole reads CASSVPGLGSNEQFF. Drawing the rest from reference TRBV11-2 and TRBJ2-1, the complete variable domain is EAGVAQSPRYKIIEKRQSVAFWCNPISGHATLYWYQQILGQGPKLLIQFQNNGVVDDSQLPKDRFSAERLKGVDSTLKIQPAKLEDSAVYLCASSVPGLGSNEQFFGPGTRLTVL.

As for this clone: The read comes to an end 3 residues before the CDR3 does, leaving the germline J gene to fill in the end. The chain is built from TRBV5-1 and TRBJ2-1, with 13 bases lining up with TRBD2. The CDR3 loop spans 17 amino acids. Looked up from germline, CDR1 is SGHRS and CDR2 is YFSETQ. Germline trimming cut 3 bases from V and 2 bases from J; bases unmatched to any gene: 5. Here the CDR3 reads CASSSGLAGETYNEQFF. CDR3 bases read: TGCGCCAGCAGCTCCGGACTAGCGGGAGAAACCTACAATGAG.

As for this clone: The missing CDR3 end, 3 residues past where the read stops, is filled in from the germline J gene. The chain uses TRBV6-2 or TRBV6-3 and TRBJ2-1, with 12 bases that match TRBD2. Germline-derived CDR1 and CDR2 are MNHEY and SVGEGT. The CDR3 totals 15 residues. J lost 4 bases, V lost 9 bases, and 7 bases had no gene match. Incomplete CDR3 DNA: TGTGCCAGTGCTAGCGGGAGGGCTTCATACAATGAG. Amino acids: CASASGRASYNE. The complete CDR3 reads CASASGRASYNEQFF.

CDR3 DNA, as far as it was read: TGTGCCAGCAGCTTAGTATTAGCGGGAGTTAACGAG. Translated: CASSLVLAGVNE. The entire CDR3 sequence reads CASSLVLAGVNEQYF. V gene TRBV7-3 combines with J gene TRBJ2-7; TRBD2 agrees at 9 bases. The read terminates 3 residues before the CDR3 end, so the remaining end is supplied by the germline J gene. With V trimmed by 2 bases and J by 5 bases, 7 bases remained unmatched. There are 15 residues in the CDR3. Germline lookup yields CDR1 SGHTA and CDR2 FQGTGA. Variable domain in full (rest from reference TRBV7-3 and TRBJ2-7): GAGVSQTPSNKVTEKGKYVELRCDPISGHTALYWYRQSLGQGPEFLIYFQGTGAADDSGLPNDRFFAVRPEGSVSTLKIQRTERGDSAVYLCASSLVLAGVNEQYFGPGTRLTVT.

Details on this clone: The CDR3 goes on 3 residues after the read ends, and that part is filled in from the germline J gene. The gene calls are TRBV11-3 and TRBJ2-7; D is unclear. CDR3 size: 13 residues. The V gene's germline CDR1 is SGHNT and CDR2 YENEEA. Deletions cut 2 bases from V and 1 base from J, with 6 bases between. The CDR3 sequence: CASSLTLSYEQYF. The CDR3 DNA, read in part, is TGTGCCAGCAGCTTAACACTATCCTACGAG. The variable domain in full, completed from reference TRBV11-3 and TRBJ2-7, reads EAGVVQSPRYKIIEKKQPVAFWCNPISGHNTLYWYLQNLGQGPELLIRYENEEAVDDSQLPKDRFSAERLKGVDSTLKIQPAELGDSAVYLCASSLTLSYEQYFGPGTRLTVT.

A word on this clone: The read finishes 3 residues shy of the CDR3 end, and the germline J gene is used to complete it. The chain recombines TRBV20-1 with TRBJ2-7; 9 bases agree with TRBD2. The CDR3 contains 16 residues. The V gene's germline CDR1 is DFQATT and CDR2 SNEGSKA (reference sequence). V dropped 0 bases and J dropped 2; count of bases not matched to a gene: 8. CDR3 DNA, as far as it was read: TGCAGTGCTAGAGATATTGCGGGAGGGCAGCCCTACGAG. It encodes CSARDIAGGQPYE. The full CDR3 is CSARDIAGGQPYEQYF.

For this clone: The CDR3 goes on 3 residues after the read ends, and that part is filled in from the germline J gene. The V gene is TRBV6-2 or TRBV6-3, the J gene TRBJ2-1; perhaps TRBD1 as D (6 bases). V lost 2 bases and J 7 bases, leaving 12 bases between the germline ends. CDR1 is MNHEY and CDR2 is SVGEGT in the germline V gene. CDR3 length: 14 residues. Incomplete CDR3 DNA: TGTGCCAGCAGTTACGGGGCAGGGGATAATGAG. This sequence encodes CASSYGAGDNE. The whole CDR3 protein is CASSYGAGDNEQFF.

Of note for this clone: With the read ending 3 residues before the CDR3 end, the germline J gene is used to fill in that end. The chain has TRBV7-3 and TRBJ2-3; 7 nucleotides line up with TRBD2. With 1 base clipped from V and 2 bases from J, the junction kept 9 bases outside the gene matches. Germline loops: CDR1 SGHTA, CDR2 FQGTGA. CDR3 length: 17 residues. CDR3 bases read: TGTGCCAGCAGCTTAATCGGCGGGGCGGGAGTCACAGATACG. Translating gives CASSLIGGAGVTDT. The entire CDR3 reads CASSLIGGAGVTDTQYF.

Details on this clone: The read comes to an end 3 residues before the CDR3 does, leaving the germline J gene to fill in the end. The chain recombines TRBV20-1 with TRBJ1-1, with 9 positions matching TRBD1. Germline lookup yields CDR1 DFQATT and CDR2 SNEGSKA (reference sequence). The CDR3 consists of 14 residues. This CDR3 is CSARSVGTGSIAFF. CDR3 bases read: TGCAGTGCTAGGAGCGTCGGGACAGGGTCGATT.

Notes on this clone: The observed sequence ends 3 residues before the CDR3 terminus, with the missing tail filled in from the germline J gene. The V and J genes are TRBV29-1 and TRBJ2-7; 9 positions agree with TRBD2. CDR1 SQVTM and CDR2 ANQGSEA come from the germline V gene. This CDR3 is 15 amino acids long. V lost 2 bases, J lost 6 bases, and 11 bases stayed unmatched. CDR3 loop: CSVERVAGGPGEQYF. The CDR3 DNA, read in part, is TGCAGCGTTGAACGCGTCGCGGGAGGGCCAGGCGAG.

On this clone: With the read ending 3 residues before the CDR3 end, the germline J gene is used to fill in that end. The rearrangement links TRBV29-1 to TRBJ2-3; TRBD2 aligns across 7 bases. Per germline, CDR1 SQVTM and CDR2 ANQGSEA. The CDR3 runs to 14 residues. V was pared by 4 bases and J by 0 bases, with 4 bases of the junction left unmatched. The CDR3 protein is CSVVGAGSTDTQYF. The covered CDR3 bases are TGCAGCGTTGTGGGAGCGGGGAGCACAGATACG.

As regards this clone: The DNA ends 3 residues before the CDR3 does, and the rest of the CDR3 is filled in from the germline J gene. This chain uses TRBV5-1 with TRBJ2-7; TRBD2 matches at 14 bases. The CDR3 spans 15 residues. Looked up from germline, CDR1 is SGHRS and CDR2 is YFSETQ. J was trimmed by 4 bases and V by 3 bases; bases with no gene match: 3. CDR3 bases read: TGCGCCAGCAGCTGGGGACTAGCGGGAGTGTACGAG. Translation: CASSWGLAGVYE. In full, the CDR3 is CASSWGLAGVYEQYF. The full variable domain, rest sourced from reference TRBV5-1 and TRBJ2-7, is KAGVTQTPRYLIKTRGQQVTLSCSPISGHRSVSWYQQTPGQGLQFLFEYFSETQRNKGNFPGRFSGRQFSNSRSEMNVSTLELGDSALYLCASSWGLAGVYEQYFGPGTRLTVT.

As to this clone: The CDR3 end lies 3 residues beyond the end of the read and is filled in from the germline J gene. This sequence joins TRBV5-1 and TRBJ2-5, with D possibly being TRBD1 or TRBD2 (6 bases each). V was trimmed by 8 bases and J by 2 bases, leaving 19 bases between them. The CDR3 is made up of 15 amino acids. Per germline, CDR1 SGHRS and CDR2 YFSETQ. Incomplete CDR3 DNA: TGCGCCAGTAAACCTACGCGGGACAATCAAGAGACC. This translates into CASKPTRDNQET. The entire CDR3 protein is CASKPTRDNQETQYF.

Turning to this clone: The read ends 3 residues early relative to the CDR3; the germline J gene fills the gap. This chain links TRBV7-9 with TRBJ2-2, with TRBD1 identical over 7 bases. With V trimmed by 4 bases and J by 4 bases, 3 bases remained unmatched. CDR3 size: 14 residues. The germline gives CDR1 SEHNR, CDR2 FQNEAQ (reference sequence). The chain's CDR3 is CASSSRTGTGELFF. Incomplete CDR3 DNA: TGTGCCAGCAGCTCACGGACAGGCACCGGGGAG.

In the case of this clone: The read halts 3 residues ahead of the CDR3 end, with the missing end drawn from the germline J gene. J is TRBJ2-2 and V is TRBV5-1; D gene ambiguous. Trimming pared 2 bases from V and 0 bases from J, leaving 5 bases between. This CDR3 has 14 residues. CDR1 is SGHRS and CDR2 is YFSETQ in the germline V gene. CDR3 DNA (partial): TGCGCCAGCAGCTTACCGGCGAACACCGGGGAG. Translating gives CASSLPANTGE. The whole CDR3 region reads CASSLPANTGELFF.

This clone shows up as large by frequency. A read error may account for a junction end that differs from germline. Read data end 3 residues before the CDR3 end; the end is taken from the germline J gene. The chain links TRBV4-2 to TRBJ2-3; 8 nucleotides agree with TRBD2. The V gene's germline CDR1 is LGHNA and CDR2 YNFKEQ. The CDR3 consists of 16 residues. The CDR3 loop is CASSQDFAGGPDTQYF. The part of the CDR3 DNA that was read is TGCGCCAGCAGCCAAGATTTTGCGGGAGGCCCAGATACG.

Regarding this clone: The read falls 3 residues short of the CDR3 end, and the missing part is taken from the germline J gene. The V call is TRBV19, the J call TRBJ2-1; 7 bases map to TRBD2. V shed 3 bases and J 0 bases; nucleotides not matched to a gene: 5. From germline, CDR1 is LNHDA and CDR2 SQIVND (reference sequence). The CDR3 spans 16 residues. The CDR3 bases that were read are TGTGCCAGTAGTATCTTAGCGGGTAGCTCCTACAATGAG. It is translated as CASSILAGSSYNE. The CDR3 as a whole reads CASSILAGSSYNEQFF.

To note about this clone: The CDR3 end falls 3 residues outside the read, so it is completed with the germline J gene. V usage is TRBV20-1 and J usage is TRBJ2-1, with TRBD2 as a possible D gene (6 bases). This CDR3 region has 16 residues. V lost 0 bases and J 7 bases, leaving 19 bases between the germline ends. CDR1 DFQATT and CDR2 SNEGSKA come from the germline V gene (reference sequence). CDR3 sequence reads: CSARDPGLGGLNEQFF. The DNA read from the CDR3 is TGCAGTGCTAGAGACCCGGGACTGGGGGGTCTAAATGAG.

Regarding this clone: The CDR3 goes on 3 residues after the read ends, and that part is filled in from the germline J gene. The chain has TRBV6-2 or TRBV6-3 and TRBJ2-7, with TRBD1 as a possible D gene (5 bases). Germline-derived CDR1 and CDR2 are MNHEY and SVGEGT. Trimming left V 2 bases short and J 5 bases short, with 13 bases between. This CDR3 region has 14 residues. CDR3 loop: CASSYGAPEDEQYF. Incomplete CDR3 DNA: TGTGCCAGCAGTTACGGGGCCCCAGAGGACGAG.